A single sample is the source of the 27 T cell receptor beta chains below, sequenced in a study of shared clonotypes between healthy human individuals (dated by TCRdb to 2018 to 2021). Library preparation was by the immunoSEQ multiplex PCR assay. TCRdb re-hosts the immuneACCESS table, in-frame sequences only. Its copies lack some clones; in the studies checked, an unresolved V gene accounts for under half of them, and the cause for the rest is not known. Across this sample there are 2 million to 2.5 million clones, with approximately 96% seen only once. The ten largest account for 0.13% of the sample. Sequenced input: naive CD4+ T cells sorted from blood. The sample's cell subset or site label, decoded: CD45RA+ positively selected. The origin of the receptors is a man aged 18 to 29 in good health.

The V and J genes are TRBV2 and TRBJ2-1; 8 bases fit TRBD2. J lost 2 bases, V lost 11 bases, and 20 bases had no gene match. The CDR3 consists of 18 residues. Germline assignment: CDR1 SNHLY and CDR2 FYNNEI. DNA of the CDR3: TGTGCCGGCGCCTTCCTAGCGGGTACCGGCTGGGCCTACAATGAGCAGTTCTTC. It is translated as CAGAFLAGTGWAYNEQFF.

The V and J genes are TRBV10-3 and TRBJ1-6; D perhaps matches TRBD1 (5 bases). Germline V lookup: CDR1 ENHRY, CDR2 SYGVKD. V lost 6 bases, J lost 5 bases, and 11 bases lay in between. The CDR3 is 14 residues long. Here the CDR3 reads CAIRAQGDNSPLHF. The CDR3 DNA reads as TGTGCCATCAGGGCCCAGGGAGATAATTCACCCCTCCACTTT.

This sequence joins TRBV7-9 and TRBJ2-3; 9 bases match TRBD2. V was pared by 1 base and J by 4 bases, with 9 bases of the junction left unmatched. Germline V gene sequence: CDR1 SEHNR, CDR2 FQNEAQ (reference sequence). The CDR3 is 17 amino acids. The CDR3 DNA reads as TGTGCCAGCAGCTTAGTGGTGGCGGGAGGGCCCCCAGATACGCAGTATTTT. This encodes CASSLVVAGGPPDTQYF.

J is TRBJ2-7 and V is TRBV11-2; no clear D. The ends were cut back, 1 base at V and 6 bases at J, with 7 bases in the middle. The CDR3 extends over 12 amino acids. CDR1 and CDR2 from the germline V gene are SGHAT and FQNNGV. CDR3 residues: CASSLGIFEQYF. The DNA of the CDR3 is TGTGCCAGCAGCTTAGGGATTTTCGAGCAGTACTTC.

This clone was detected only once. V gene TRBV5-1 combines with J gene TRBJ2-2, with D possibly TRBD1 on 5 matching bases. This CDR3 has 14 residues. V lost 1 base, J lost 6 bases, and 10 bases lay in between. The germline CDR1 and CDR2 sequences are SGHRS and YFSETQ. The CDR3 is CASSLIRVAGELFF. CDR3 bases: TGCGCCAGCAGCTTGATCAGGGTGGCCGGGGAGCTGTTTTTT.

The chain carries TRBV6-5 and TRBJ1-6; TRBD1 matches 7 bases. The CDR3 totals 14 residues. V dropped 5 bases and J dropped 9; count of bases not matched to a gene: 7. Germline CDR1 is MNHEY and CDR2 is SVGAGI. Here the CDR3 reads CASSLDRVTSPLHF. CDR3 nucleotides: TGTGCCAGCAGTCTAGACAGGGTTACTTCACCCCTCCACTTT.

V usage is TRBV27 and J usage is TRBJ1-1, with 9 nucleotides matching TRBD1. This CDR3 region has 13 residues. The V gene's germline CDR1 is MNHEY and CDR2 SMNVEV (reference sequence). V was clipped by 6 bases and J by 3 bases; unmatched bases: 2. This CDR3 reads CASRDRGHTEAFF. In DNA, the CDR3 is TGTGCCAGCAGGGACAGGGGCCACACTGAAGCTTTCTTT.

J is TRBJ2-7 and V is TRBV4-2, with TRBD1 identical over 10 bases. The CDR3 length is 16 residues. Germline lookup yields CDR1 LGHNA and CDR2 YNFKEQ. The junction had 6 bases not matched to a gene; V was cut back by 4 bases and J by 0 bases. The CDR3 nucleotides read TGTGCCAGCAGCCGCGGGACAGGGGAGAGCTCCTACGAGCAGTACTTC. Its translation: CASSRGTGESSYEQYF.

The chain links TRBV28 to TRBJ2-5; 10 positions match TRBD1. J lost 4 bases, V lost 1 base, and 3 bases had no gene match. The germline V gene encodes CDR1 MDHEN and CDR2 SYDVKM. The CDR3 has 15 amino acids. The CDR3: CASSLFDRGRETQYF. In DNA, the CDR3 is TGTGCCAGCAGTTTATTCGACAGGGGGCGAGAGACCCAGTACTTC.

This clone has a single count. The rearrangement joins TRBV6-1 to TRBJ1-2; a weak D match, TRBD1 (6 bases). CDR3 length: 13 residues. The V end was cut by 6 bases, the J end by 4 bases, with 12 bases between. Germline V CDR1 and CDR2: MNHNS, SASEGT. The CDR3 coding sequence is TGTGCCAGCAGGACAGGTCTTCTCTATGGCTACACCTTC. Its protein is CASRTGLLYGYTF.

The V call is TRBV6-5, the J call TRBJ1-2; a possible D gene is TRBD1 (6 bases). CDR3 length equals 13 residues. Trimming removed 3 bases at V and 7 bases at J, with 12 bases between. Looked up from germline, CDR1 is MNHEY and CDR2 is SVGAGI. DNA for the CDR3: TGTGCCAGCAGTTATGCGGGGGCGAGTGGCTACACCTTC. Translating gives CASSYAGASGYTF.

The gene calls are TRBV4-1 and TRBJ2-3; no clear D. The ends were cut back, 0 bases at V and 8 bases at J, with 6 bases in the middle. In germline, CDR1 is MGHRA, CDR2 YSYEKL. The CDR3 loop spans 12 amino acids. The chain's CDR3 is CASSQEVGTQYF. DNA of the CDR3: TGCGCCAGCAGCCAAGAGGTCGGTACGCAGTATTTT.

In its sample, this clone was seen a few times. The V call is TRBV30, the J call TRBJ2-7; possible D gene TRBD1, 5 bases. CDR1 is GTSNPN and CDR2 is SVGIG in the germline V gene (reference sequence). Trimming pared 1 base from V and 0 bases from J, leaving 10 bases between. The CDR3 is made up of 14 amino acids. This chain's CDR3 is CAWSGTTVSYEQYF. Here the CDR3 DNA reads TGTGCCTGGAGTGGAACGACAGTCTCCTACGAGCAGTACTTC. Together with reference TRBV30 and TRBJ2-7, the CDR3 gives the full variable domain: SQTIHQWPATLVQPVGSPLSLECTVEGTSNPNLYWYRQAAGRGLQLLFYSVGIGQISSEVPQNLSASRPQDRQFILSSKKLLLSDSGFYLCAWSGTTVSYEQYFGPGTRLTVT.

The chain joins TRBV5-4 to TRBJ2-2, with 8 nucleotides matching TRBD1. The V segment lost 5 bases and the J segment 7 bases; nucleotides outside the gene matches: 10. Looked up from germline, CDR1 is SGHNT and CDR2 is YYREEE (reference sequence). CDR3 length equals 15 residues. CDR3 amino acids: CASSRPTGGSGELFF. Here the CDR3 DNA reads TGTGCCAGCAGTCGTCCTACAGGGGGTAGCGGGGAGCTGTTTTTT.

V usage is TRBV5-1 and J usage is TRBJ2-7; D perhaps matches TRBD2 (6 bases). V dropped 4 bases and J dropped 2 bases, with 16 bases sitting between them. Germline values: CDR1 SGHRS, CDR2 YFSETQ. The CDR3 extends over 15 amino acids. CDR3 residues: CASSPWTGETYEQYF. The CDR3 bases are TGCGCCAGCAGCCCCTGGACGGGGGAGACCTACGAGCAGTACTTC.

CDR3 region: CASSQPTDGRGSPLHF. The CDR3 bases are TGCGCCAGCAGCCAACCCACCGACGGGAGGGGATCACCCCTCCACTTT. The rearrangement joins TRBV4-1 to TRBJ1-6, with D perhaps matching TRBD1 (5 bases). Germline loops: CDR1 MGHRA, CDR2 YSYEKL. This CDR3 is built from 16 residues. V lost 2 bases, J lost 10 bases, and 18 bases lay in between.

V is TRBV4-1 and J is TRBJ2-3; TRBD2 aligns across 12 bases. Unmatched junction bases numbered 9, after V lost 0 bases and J lost 5 bases. This CDR3 comprises 18 residues. CDR1 is MGHRA, CDR2 YSYEKL, per germline. DNA for the CDR3: TGCGCCAGCAGCCAAGATTGGCTAGCGGGAGGGCCACGAGATACGCAGTATTTT. Protein product: CASSQDWLAGGPRDTQYF.

In regard to this clone: A much larger clone lies one base from this, so it may be a read error. Different DNA sequences within this sample yield the same CDR3. This sequence joins TRBV30 and TRBJ2-7; the match to TRBD1 covers 9 bases. This CDR3 comprises 12 residues. J gave up 5 bases and V 2 bases, and 1 base lay outside the gene matches. Germline V gene data show CDR1 as GTSNPN and CDR2 as SVGIG (reference sequence). DNA for the CDR3: TGTGCCTGGAGTAGACAGGGGGACGAGCAGTACTTC. Its translation: CAWSRQGDEQYF.

The chain joins TRBV28 to TRBJ1-5; 8 bases fit TRBD1. Germline-derived CDR1 and CDR2 are MDHEN and SYDVKM. J lost 0 bases, V lost 6 bases, and 4 bases had no gene match. The CDR3 is 15 amino acids. In DNA, the CDR3 is TGTGCCAGCAGCGACAGGGGCGGTAGCAATCAGCCCCAGCATTTT. Its protein product is CASSDRGGSNQPQHF.

The chain recombines TRBV6-5 with TRBJ1-6; D is undetermined. Per the germline V gene, CDR1 is MNHEY and CDR2 is SVGAGI. Trimming removed 5 bases at V and 7 bases at J, with 12 bases between. The CDR3 contains 14 residues. In DNA, the CDR3 is TGTGCCAGCAGTATCCGGGCCCTAAATTCACCCCTCCACTTT. Translating it yields CASSIRALNSPLHF.

The sample holds one count of this clone. This chain uses TRBV5-1 with TRBJ2-2, with 8 bases matching TRBD2. The CDR3 totals 15 residues. Germline V CDR1 and CDR2: SGHRS, YFSETQ. V trimming: 4 bases; J trimming: 2 bases; junction bases outside the gene matches: 4. CDR3 coding DNA: TGCGCCAGCAGCGGGCGGGAGGACAACACCGGGGAGCTGTTTTTT. This encodes CASSGREDNTGELFF.

This sequence joins TRBV4-3 and TRBJ2-3; the match to TRBD2 covers 11 bases. CDR3 length: 17 amino acids. Per germline, CDR1 LGHNA and CDR2 YSLEER. Germline trimming cut 3 bases from V and 3 bases from J; bases unmatched to any gene: 8. This chain's CDR3 is CASSQRSGTSGTDTQYF. The CDR3 coding sequence is TGCGCCAGCAGCCAGAGATCCGGGACTAGCGGTACAGATACGCAGTATTTT.

A remark on this clone: The same CDR3 is also encoded by other DNA sequences in this sample. This chain uses TRBV18 with TRBJ1-1, with unresolved D. Trimming shortened V by 6 bases and J by 2 bases, and 10 bases separated the two germline ends. Germline lookup yields CDR1 KGHSH and CDR2 LQKENI. CDR3 size: 13 residues. Here the CDR3 reads CASSQDLNTEAFF. CDR3 DNA sequence: TGTGCCAGCTCCCAGGACCTAAACACTGAAGCTTTCTTT.

The chain combines TRBV10-3 with TRBJ2-5, with 7 bases aligning to TRBD1. The CDR3 spans 14 residues. The germline gives CDR1 ENHRY, CDR2 SYGVKD. V lost 4 bases and J lost 2; bases outside the gene matches: 4. The CDR3 is CAISGGQIQETQYF. The CDR3 DNA reads as TGTGCCATCAGTGGGGGACAGATTCAAGAGACCCAGTACTTC.

CDR3 DNA: TGTGCCAGCACCAAGGGGGACCTAATCGACGAGCAGTACTTC. Its translation: CASTKGDLIDEQYF. The rearrangement uses TRBV6-6 and TRBJ2-7, with D possibly being TRBD1 (6 bases). CDR1 is MNHNY and CDR2 is SVGAGI in the germline V gene (reference sequence). V shed 7 bases and J shed 5 bases, with 18 bases lying between them. This CDR3 is built from 14 residues.

The gene calls are TRBV6-5 and TRBJ2-3, with 11 bases aligning to TRBD2. The V segment lost 6 bases and the J segment 6 bases; nucleotides outside the gene matches: 5. This CDR3 spans 14 amino acids. Germline CDR1 reads MNHEY; CDR2 reads SVGAGI. CDR3 amino acids: CASSLAGGVDTQYF. The CDR3 coding sequence is TGTGCCAGCAGCCTAGCGGGAGGAGTTGATACGCAGTATTTT.

About this clone itself: The same CDR3 is also encoded by other DNA sequences in this sample. The V gene is TRBV30, the J gene TRBJ1-3, with D maybe TRBD1 (5 bases). With 4 bases removed from V and 1 base from J, the gap between germline ends came to 5 bases. The CDR3 runs to 12 residues. Germline V gene data show CDR1 as GTSNPN and CDR2 as SVGIG (reference sequence). CDR3 residues: CAWTGSGNTIYF. For the CDR3, the DNA is TGTGCCTGGACAGGGTCTGGAAACACCATATATTTT.